The rows below give T cell receptor beta chains drawn from one sample of a study of T cells in Graves' hyperthyroidism and ophthalmopathy. A single record per CDR3 protein comes from TCRdb applying MiXCR to the multiplex PCR reads. Here the sample spans about 270,000 distinct CDR3 sequences, 13% to 15% being singletons. Sequencing input: blood. These receptors were taken from a woman in her fifties or sixties with Graves' hyperthyroidism that later progressed to Graves' ophthalmopathy. Each CDR3 is given with its conserved first and last residue. The order of the fields is V gene, clone size, D gene, J gene, CDR3 DNA, CDR3 protein. D genes are given only for firm matches. Rows may omit the clone size; those that give it use once, few, many or a size class.

TRBV6-1	once	TRBD2	TRBJ2-7	TGTGCCAGCAGTGTCCGCGGGAGCTCCTACGAGCAGTACTTC	CASSVRGSSYEQYF
TRBV7-2	few	NA	TRBJ1-1	TGTGCCAGCAGCTGGTACAGAATCCCTGAAGCTTTCTTT	CASSWYRIPEAFF
TRBV20-1	many	TRBD2	TRBJ2-5	TGCAGTGCTTCGGGACTAGCAGGCGAGACCCAGTACTTC	CSASGLAGETQYF
TRBV19	NA	NA	TRBJ2-1	TGTGCCAGCCAGAAAGCGGCTTCCCCCTACAATGAGCAGTTCTTC	CASQKAASPYNEQFF
TRBV7-7	few	NA	TRBJ2-1	TGTGCTAGCAGCTTAGATGAGACTACCATTTCCAATGAGCAGTTCTTC	CASSLDETTISNEQFF
TRBV6-1	many	TRBD1	TRBJ2-7	TGTGCCAGCAGTTTCGACAGGGACGACGAGCAGTACTTC	CASSFDRDDEQYF
TRBV27	many	TRBD2	TRBJ2-1	TGTGCCAGCAGTCCTACCGGGACTAGCGGGACGTATAGATCCTACAATGAGCAGTTCTTC	CASSPTGTSGTYRSYNEQFF
TRBV4-1	many	NA	TRBJ1-1	TGCGCCAGCAGCATTTCAAAAGGACCGAACACTGAAGCTTTCTTT	CASSISKGPNTEAFF
TRBV19	NA	NA	TRBJ2-1	TGTGCCAGTAGTACGAGAGGACGTCCACCTTTCTACAATGAGCAGTTCTTC	CASSTRGRPPFYNEQFF
TRBV5-1	NA	TRBD1	TRBJ1-1	TGCGCCAGCAGCGTGGCCGGGACAGGGGGCGAGGAAGCTTTCTTT	CASSVAGTGGEEAFF
TRBV27	NA	NA	TRBJ1-1	TGTGCCAGCAGTCGAAACAGCAAACTGAACACTGAAGCTTTCTTT	CASSRNSKLNTEAFF
TRBV27	many	TRBD1	TRBJ2-7	TGTGCCAGCAGATACGGGACAGGGAGAACCTACGAGCAGTACTTC	CASRYGTGRTYEQYF
TRBV2	many	TRBD1	TRBJ2-5	TGTGCCAGCAGCCTACAGGGGGCAGAGGAGACCCAGTACTTC	CASSLQGAEETQYF
TRBV15	many	TRBD1	TRBJ2-1	TGTGCCACCAGGCGAGGGACAGGGAACAATGAGCAGTTCTTC	CATRRGTGNNEQFF
TRBV3-1	many	TRBD1	TRBJ1-1	TGTGCCAGCAGCCGAGTACAGGGGGCTGAAGCTTTCTTT	CASSRVQGAEAFF
TRBV7-9	few	NA	TRBJ2-7	TGTGCCAGCGGCCGGACCCTTGGCGAGCAGTACTTC	CASGRTLGEQYF
TRBV20-1	many	TRBD2	TRBJ2-1	TGCAGTGCTCCAAAGACTAGCGGGAGTGGCAATGAGCAGTTCTTC	CSAPKTSGSGNEQFF
TRBV7-8	many	TRBD1	TRBJ2-1	TGTGCCAGCAGCTTAGAGACAGGGCGGGCGATTGAGCAGTTCTTC	CASSLETGRAIEQFF
TRBV2	few	NA	TRBJ1-2	TGTGCCAGCAGTGAAAGGGCCAGGGGCACCTATGGCTACACCTTC	CASSERARGTYGYTF
TRBV10-3	many	NA	TRBJ1-2	TGTGCCATCAACGCGGGGACCTATGGCTACACCTTC	CAINAGTYGYTF
TRBV6-1	many	NA	TRBJ2-7	TGTGCCAGCAGGACCGGGGGCGAGCAGTACTTC	CASRTGGEQYF
TRBV4-1	NA	NA	TRBJ1-5	TGCGCCAGCAGCCGCCCGGGGGGGGGCCTCAATCAGCCCCAGCATTTT	CASSRPGGGLNQPQHF
TRBV6-1	few	TRBD2	TRBJ2-1	TGTGCCAGCAGCCTTCAAAGGACTAGCGGGAGGAAAATCCCCAATGAGCAGTTCTTC	CASSLQRTSGRKIPNEQFF
TRBV2	many	NA	TRBJ1-6	TGTGCCAGCAGGCCCCTCCACTTT	CASRPLHF
TRBV20-1	many	NA	TRBJ2-1	TGCAGCCGGCCTGGGTCCTACAATGAGCAGTTCTTC	CSRPGSYNEQFF
TRBV27	many	NA	TRBJ2-1	TGTGCCAGCAGAAGAGGGAGAGGAGCCTACAATGAGCAGTTCTTC	CASRRGRGAYNEQFF
TRBV13	many	NA	TRBJ2-1	TGTGCCAGCAGTGGACGGGGAGATTACAATGAGCAGTTCTTC	CASSGRGDYNEQFF
TRBV20-1	many	NA	TRBJ2-3	TGCAGTGCTCGCGCGCTCCGACGAGTCCCGTTGGCAGATACGCAGTATTTT	CSARALRRVPLADTQYF
TRBV2	NA	TRBD2	TRBJ2-7	TGTGCCATCGGACTAGCGGAGACCTACGAGCAGTACTTC	CAIGLAETYEQYF
TRBV20-1	many	NA	TRBJ2-7	TGCAGTGCGGGAATAGGGCAGGGGGGGTCCGAGCAGTACTTC	CSAGIGQGGSEQYF
TRBV11-1	NA	TRBD1	TRBJ2-2	TGTGCCAGCAGACGTGGGACAGAGCACACCGGGGAGCTGTTTTTT	CASRRGTEHTGELFF
TRBV19	few	TRBD1	TRBJ1-5	TGTGCCAGTAGCCCGACAGGGGTTAGCAATCAGCCCCAGCATTTT	CASSPTGVSNQPQHF
TRBV14	few	NA	TRBJ2-5	TGTGCCAGCAGCCAAGTTCAGAGGGATTCGGCCCAGTACTTC	CASSQVQRDSAQYF
TRBV7-9	NA	TRBD2	TRBJ2-1	TGTGCCAGCAGCTTAACAGCGGGAGGTTTAGCCTCCTACAATGAGCAGTTCTTC	CASSLTAGGLASYNEQFF
TRBV5-1	many	TRBD2	TRBJ2-2	TGCGCCAGCAGTCACAGACTAGCGATCTACACCGGGGAGCTGTTTTTT	CASSHRLAIYTGELFF
TRBV18	many	TRBD1	TRBJ1-1	TGTGCCAGCTCACCACCTCGCGCAGGGGGCGGGACTGAAGCTTTCTTT	CASSPPRAGGGTEAFF
TRBV4-1	NA	TRBD1	TRBJ1-5	TGCGCCAGCAGCCGAGAGGGACAGGCCTATCAGCCCCAGCATTTT	CASSREGQAYQPQHF
TRBV6-1	few	NA	TRBJ2-5	TGTGCCAGCTACGAGTCCGCAGGGCAAGAGACCCAGTACTTC	CASYESAGQETQYF
TRBV18	many	NA	TRBJ1-1	TGTGCCAGCTCACCATCGCGGACGGACCTCACTGAAGCTTTCTTT	CASSPSRTDLTEAFF
TRBV5-1	many	NA	TRBJ1-4	TGCGCCAGCAAGAGAGATTCAACTAATGAAAAACTGTTTTTT	CASKRDSTNEKLFF
TRBV9	few	NA	TRBJ2-1	TGTGCCAGCAGCGTAGAGGGGTCCTACAATGAGCAGTTCTTC	CASSVEGSYNEQFF
TRBV3-1	many	NA	TRBJ1-5	TGTGCCAGCAGCCCATCATATAGCAATCAGCCCCAGCATTTT	CASSPSYSNQPQHF
TRBV27	many	TRBD1	TRBJ1-6	TGTGCCAGCAGGACCGGGACAGATTCACCCCTCCACTTT	CASRTGTDSPLHF
TRBV6-2/TRBV6-3	many	NA	TRBJ2-2	TGTGCCAGCAGTGACCCGGCCGCGGGTCGGAACACCGGGGAGCTGTTTTTT	CASSDPAAGRNTGELFF
TRBV6-1	NA	NA	TRBJ1-6	TGTGCCAGCACAACAGAGCTATATTCACCCCTCCACTTT	CASTTELYSPLHF
TRBV27	many	NA	TRBJ2-7	TGTGCCAGCAGTTTAGATCCGGGTTACGAGCAGTACTTC	CASSLDPGYEQYF
TRBV20-1	many	TRBD2	TRBJ2-7	TGCAGTGCTACTGAGGGACTAGCGGGAGCCTCCTACGAGCAGTACTTC	CSATEGLAGASYEQYF
TRBV6-1	many	TRBD2	TRBJ2-3	TGTGCCAGCAGGGGACTAGCGGGAGGGTCTCCCGGCGGTACGCAGTATTTT	CASRGLAGGSPGGTQYF
TRBV20-1	many	NA	TRBJ2-7	TGCAGTGCTTGGTCCCACGGAACCTACGAGCAGTACTTC	CSAWSHGTYEQYF
TRBV4-1	NA	NA	TRBJ2-1	TGCGCCAGCAGCCAAGAAAGGCGGAGCTCCTACAATGAGCAGTTCTTC	CASSQERRSSYNEQFF
TRBV3-1	many	TRBD1	TRBJ1-2	TGTGCCAGCAGCCTCCCCGGGACAGGGGGCAGCGGCTATGGCTACACCTTC	CASSLPGTGGSGYGYTF
TRBV9	NA	NA	TRBJ2-7	TGTGCCAGCAGCGGAGAAAGTGGGGGCGAGCAGTACTTC	CASSGESGGEQYF
TRBV11-1	many	NA	TRBJ1-1	TGTGCCAGCAGCTGGACGAGCACTGAAGCTTTCTTT	CASSWTSTEAFF
TRBV25-1	NA	NA	TRBJ1-5	TGTGCCAACCTCTCGAGTGAAAGCAATCAGCCCCAGCATTTT	CANLSSESNQPQHF